These 15 T cell receptor beta chains came from one sample sequenced in a study of blood T cell repertoires in COVID-19. Measured with immunoSEQ multiplex PCR; TCRdb has only the in-frame clones, and not every one. The table has 150,000 or so clones, about nine tenths seen once. The sample taken for sequencing was PBMCs or T cells enriched from blood (not recorded which). These receptors were obtained from a woman aged 40 to 55 who had been exposed to COVID-19.

This clone was observed a handful of times. This chain connects TRBV6-2 or TRBV6-3 to TRBJ1-1; no clear D gene. The germline V gene encodes CDR1 MNHEY and CDR2 SVGEGT. This CDR3 contains 15 residues. V lost 3 bases to trimming and J lost 1 base, with 12 bases between them. The CDR3 region has the DNA TGTGCCAGCAGTTATACCTTTCCAGGGAACACTGAAGCTTTCTTT. Translated, it gives CASSYTFPGNTEAFF.

The chain uses TRBV28 and TRBJ1-3; TRBD1 matches at 7 bases. With 7 bases clipped from V and 0 bases from J, the junction kept 6 bases outside the gene matches. This CDR3 has 15 amino acids. Germline values: CDR1 MDHEN, CDR2 SYDVKM. For the CDR3, the DNA is TGTGCCAGCACCACAGGGGTCCCCTCTGGAAACACCATATATTTT. As protein: CASTTGVPSGNTIYF.

The V gene is TRBV5-4, the J gene TRBJ2-1; 11 nucleotides match TRBD2. The germline gives CDR1 SGHNT, CDR2 YYREEE (reference sequence). The CDR3 consists of 15 residues. Trimming at V came to 9 bases and at J to 4 bases, leaving 9 bases not matched to a gene. The CDR3 DNA reads as TGTGCCACCGCGACGCGGACTAGCGGGTACAATGAGCAGTTCTTC. Its protein product is CATATRTSGYNEQFF.

The J gene is TRBJ1-1, the V gene TRBV2, with D perhaps TRBD1 (5 bases). The germline V gene encodes CDR1 SNHLY and CDR2 FYNNEI. This CDR3 has 12 residues. Trimming removed 7 bases from V and 4 bases from J, with 10 bases in between. CDR3 in DNA: TGTGCCAGCACCAGGGCTGGCACTGAAGCTTTCTTT. Encoded protein: CASTRAGTEAFF.

The chain couples TRBV4-2 to TRBJ1-1; 8 bases match TRBD1. This CDR3 region has 15 residues. Germline lookup yields CDR1 LGHNA and CDR2 YNFKEQ. Trimming took 3 bases from V and 5 from J; bases not matched to a gene: 8. The CDR3 nucleotides are TGTGCCAGCAGCCACGAGGAATACAGGGGGACTGAAGCTTTCTTT. Its protein product is CASSHEEYRGTEAFF.

This chain connects TRBV2 to TRBJ2-7; TRBD1 agrees at 7 bases. Looked up from germline, CDR1 is SNHLY and CDR2 is FYNNEI. The trim removed 6 bases at V and 1 base at J, leaving 9 bases unmatched. The CDR3 length is 15 residues. The CDR3 nucleotides read TGTGCCAGCAGAGTGGATGGGACAGCTTCCTACGAGCAGTACTTC. Translating gives CASRVDGTASYEQYF.

The gene calls are TRBV5-4 and TRBJ1-1, with a possible D match to TRBD1 (6 bases). The V and J ends lost 4 bases and 0 bases respectively, with 13 bases between them. The CDR3 contains 15 residues. Germline CDR1 SGHNT, CDR2 YYREEE (reference sequence). The CDR3 is CASSGGQNMNTEAFF. Here the CDR3 DNA reads TGTGCCAGCAGCGGTGGACAGAACATGAACACTGAAGCTTTCTTT.

The J gene is TRBJ2-5, the V gene TRBV5-1, with TRBD1 matching over 7 bases. CDR1 and CDR2 from the germline V gene are SGHRS and YFSETQ. This CDR3 is built from 14 residues. V was pared by 4 bases and J by 2 bases, with 5 bases of the junction left unmatched. CDR3: CASSEQGRQETQYF. The CDR3 region has the DNA TGCGCCAGCAGCGAACAGGGGCGACAAGAGACCCAGTACTTC.

This rearrangement joins TRBV5-1 to TRBJ1-6; D gene unclear. CDR3 size: 15 residues. From germline, CDR1 is SGHRS and CDR2 YFSETQ. V was cut by 5 bases and J by 8 bases, with 17 bases left in between. The CDR3 DNA is TGCGCCAGCAGGGGAGGGCCCGACCTGGATTCACCCCTCCACTTT. Translation: CASRGGPDLDSPLHF.

The chain employs TRBV9 and TRBJ1-6; D is possibly TRBD1 (6 bases). Between the trimmed V and J ends, which lost 4 bases and 6 bases, there was a span of 17 bases. CDR1 and CDR2 from the germline V gene are SGDLS and YYNGEE. This CDR3 is 16 amino acids long. CDR3 nucleotide sequence: TGTGCCAGCAGCTTATACGACAGGATGAGTAATTCACCCCTCCACTTT. Translated, it gives CASSLYDRMSNSPLHF.

The chain couples TRBV5-1 to TRBJ1-1; tentative D call: TRBD1 (6 bases). Germline V gives CDR1 SGHRS, CDR2 YFSETQ. The CDR3 runs 13 residues. The V end was cut by 7 bases, the J end by 5 bases, with 15 bases between. The CDR3 DNA sequence: TGCGCCAGCGGATACAGGGAAGGAACTGAAGCTTTCTTT. This translates into CASGYREGTEAFF.

In DNA form, the CDR3 reads TGCAGCGTTGAAAGACAGAAAAAAACTGAAGCTTTCTTT. Translation: CSVERQKKTEAFF. V is TRBV29-1 and J is TRBJ1-1, with D possibly TRBD1 on 5 matching bases. Germline-derived CDR1 and CDR2 are SQVTM and ANQGSEA. This CDR3 comprises 13 residues. V lost 2 bases to trimming and J lost 5 bases, with 12 bases between them.

V usage is TRBV2 and J usage is TRBJ1-2; D unclear. V lost 6 bases to trimming and J lost 4 bases, with 15 bases between them. This CDR3 has 14 amino acids. The germline V gene encodes CDR1 SNHLY and CDR2 FYNNEI. CDR3 sequence (DNA): TGTGCCAGCAGCACCACGGGAGCGGGCTATGGCTACACCTTC. This gives the protein CASSTTGAGYGYTF.

V and J are TRBV13 and TRBJ2-5, with 9 bases lining up with TRBD1. With 3 bases clipped from V and 4 bases from J, the junction kept 3 bases outside the gene matches. Per germline, CDR1 PRHDT and CDR2 FYEKMQ (reference sequence). The CDR3 covers 14 residues. CDR3 nucleotide sequence: TGTGCCAGCAGCTTCGGGACAGGGCGAGAGACCCAGTACTTC. Its protein product is CASSFGTGRETQYF.

CDR3 nucleotides: TGTGCAAGTCGCTTCCGGGACAGGGGGTATAGCAATCAGCCCCAGCATTTT. Encoded protein: CASRFRDRGYSNQPQHF. The chain is built from TRBV12-2 and TRBJ1-5; TRBD1, the table's D call, lacks a check against the DNA. TRBV12-2 is designated a pseudogene. This CDR3 spans 17 amino acids.